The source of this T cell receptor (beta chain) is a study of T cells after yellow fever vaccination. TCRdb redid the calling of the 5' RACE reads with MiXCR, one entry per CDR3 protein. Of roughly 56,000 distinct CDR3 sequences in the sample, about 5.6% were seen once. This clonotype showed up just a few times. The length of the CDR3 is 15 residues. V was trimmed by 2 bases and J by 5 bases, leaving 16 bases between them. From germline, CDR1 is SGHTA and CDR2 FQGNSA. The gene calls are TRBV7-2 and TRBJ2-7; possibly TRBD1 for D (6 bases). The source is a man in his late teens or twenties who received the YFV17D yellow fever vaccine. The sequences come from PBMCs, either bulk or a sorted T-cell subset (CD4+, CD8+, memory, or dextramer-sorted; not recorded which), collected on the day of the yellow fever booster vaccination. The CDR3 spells CASSLRADRRDEQYF. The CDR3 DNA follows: TGTGCCAGCAGCTTAAGGGCCGACAGGAGAGACGAGCAGTACTTC.